The T cell receptor beta chain described here comes from a study of T-cell memory formation after mild COVID-19. TCRdb re-derived calls from the 5' RACE reads in MiXCR, one entry per CDR3 protein. The data contain about 140,000 distinct CDR3 sequences, roughly 14% of them singletons. Germline V gives CDR1 GTSNPN, CDR2 SVGIG (reference sequence). From its first to its last residue, the CDR3 has 14 amino acids. This clonotype was seen a handful of times. The DNA is omitted, as the CDR3 cannot be located on it reliably, and the CDR3 follows TCRdb's listing. Sequencing input: PBMCs or a T cell subset sorted from them (not recorded which). The chain uses TRBV30 and TRBJ1-4. The sequence was collected from an adult woman who had mild COVID-19 (a few samples of this study predate the infection). Cell type and time point are not known. The CDR3 is CAWDGPAAMKNCFF.